The sequence of this TCR beta chain was determined in a study of T-cell reconstitution after alpha-beta-depleted transplantation in children. Researchers prepared the TCRbeta library using unique molecular identifiers, the study reports. TCRdb passed the PCR reads through MiXCR, listing each CDR3 protein once. The repertoire includes 190,000 or so distinct CDR3 sequences, just over 14% of them detected once, and less than 15% sits in the top ten. This clonotype was detected a few times. V lost 4 bases to trimming and J lost 2 bases; unmatched junction nucleotides: 22. The CDR3 covers 21 residues. Germline CDR1 is SGHNT and CDR2 is YENEEA.

The V call is TRBV11-3, the J call TRBJ2-3; 9 bases agree with TRBD1. The TCR originated in a human donor who donated a stem cell graft to a child with acute lymphoblastic leukemia. The material was PBMCs from the stem cell graft donor, obtained from the stem cell graft. The CDR3 DNA follows: TGTGCCAGCAGCTCCAAGCTCCCGGGACAGGGTTGGATGGTGCCCACAGATACGCAGTATTTT. Its translation is CASSSKLPGQGWMVPTDTQYF. The variable domain in full, with the rest retrieved from reference TRBV11-3 and TRBJ2-3, is EAGVVQSPRYKIIEKKQPVAFWCNPISGHNTLYWYLQNLGQGPELLIRYENEEAVDDSQLPKDRFSAERLKGVDSTLKIQPAELGDSAVYLCASSSKLPGQGWMVPTDTQYFGPGTRLTVL.